These 14 T cell receptor beta chains came from one sample sequenced in a study of blood T cell repertoires in COVID-19. TCRdb's copy holds only in-frame clones and misses some; the assay was immunoSEQ multiplex PCR. The sample yields about 150,000 clones, under 90% seen once. The sequencing sample was made of peripheral blood. The source of these receptors is a man aged 55 to 70 with acute or convalescent COVID-19.

The genes are TRBV5-8 and TRBJ2-3; 8 positions agree with TRBD2. This CDR3 is 15 amino acids long. V lost 6 bases and J lost 0; bases outside the gene matches: 6. Germline values: CDR1 SGHTS, CDR2 YDEGEE. The CDR3 nucleotides read TGTGCCAGCAAGGCTAGCGGGCTTAGCACAGATACGCAGTATTTT. Amino acid sequence: CASKASGLSTDTQYF.

The chain is built from TRBV9 and TRBJ1-1; TRBD1 agrees at 8 bases. The CDR3 contains 18 residues. The germline gives CDR1 SGDLS, CDR2 YYNGEE. The J segment lost 5 bases and the V segment lost 7 bases, leaving 22 bases of the junction unmatched. CDR3 region: CASHIRKKRTGHKTEAFF. The CDR3 DNA follows: TGTGCCAGCCATATCCGGAAGAAAAGGACAGGGCATAAGACTGAAGCTTTCTTT.

The chain recombines TRBV5-1 with TRBJ2-3, with 8 nucleotides matching TRBD1. The V and J ends lost 0 bases and 3 bases, in that order; junction bases with no gene match: 6. Germline loops: CDR1 SGHRS, CDR2 YFSETQ. This CDR3 has 16 residues. The CDR3 is CASSLGAGGKTDTQYF. The CDR3 DNA follows: TGCGCCAGCAGCTTGGGAGCAGGGGGCAAGACAGATACGCAGTATTTT.

This chain uses TRBV9 with TRBJ2-5, with D uncertain. The CDR3 spans 13 residues. The germline V gene has CDR1 SGDLS and CDR2 YYNGEE. Trimming removed 0 bases at V and 7 bases at J, with 10 bases between. CDR3 loop: CASSVGGSGTQYF. CDR3 DNA sequence: TGTGCCAGCAGCGTAGGTGGTTCGGGGACCCAGTACTTC. Combining the CDR3 with reference TRBV9 and TRBJ2-5 gives the whole variable domain DSGVTQTPKHLITATGQRVTLRCSPRSGDLSVYWYQQSLDQGLQFLIQYYNGEERAKGNILERFSAQQFPDLHSELNLSSLELGDSALYFCASSVGGSGTQYFGPGTRLLVL.

This clone was found once. The chain combines TRBV10-2 with TRBJ1-5; 9 bases fit TRBD1. The ends lost 6 bases at V and 6 bases at J; junction bases unmatched: 3. Germline values: CDR1 WSHSY, CDR2 SAAADI. The CDR3 is 13 residues long. DNA for the CDR3: TGCGCCAGCAGGGGACAGGGCCCTCAGCCCCAGCATTTT. Its protein product is CASRGQGPQPQHF.

The chain is built from TRBV5-6 and TRBJ2-5; D may be TRBD1 (6 bases). Germline assignment: CDR1 SGHDT and CDR2 YYEEEE. CDR3 length equals 15 residues. V lost 4 bases, J lost 4 bases, and 17 bases lay in between. The CDR3 is CASSRSLTGRETQYF. In DNA form, the CDR3 reads TGTGCCAGCAGCCGTTCCTTGACAGGTCGAGAGACCCAGTACTTC.

This chain joins TRBV28 and TRBJ2-7; 8 bases line up with TRBD2. Trimming removed 3 bases from V and 0 bases from J; junction bases left unmatched: 10. The V gene's germline CDR1 is MDHEN and CDR2 SYDVKM. This CDR3 has 17 amino acids. CDR3 protein: CASSFHRGRIHSYEQYF. The DNA for the CDR3 is TGTGCCAGCAGTTTCCATCGCGGGAGGATCCACTCCTACGAGCAGTACTTC.

The J gene is TRBJ2-1, the V gene TRBV28; D is possibly TRBD1 (6 bases). V was shortened by 9 bases and J by 0 bases, with 21 bases between the two germline ends. The CDR3 runs 17 residues. Germline CDR1 and CDR2: MDHEN and SYDVKM. The CDR3 spells CASTSAGQPTSYNEQFF. In DNA, the CDR3 is TGTGCCAGTACCTCCGCCGGACAGCCTACCTCCTACAATGAGCAGTTCTTC.

This chain connects TRBV6-5 to TRBJ1-1; maybe TRBD1 (5 bases). The V gene's germline CDR1 is MNHEY and CDR2 SVGAGI. CDR3 length: 15 amino acids. V was cut by 0 bases and J by 5 bases, with 13 bases left in between. The CDR3 DNA is TGTGCCAGCAGTTACTCGTCGGGGGGTATGACTGAAGCTTTCTTT. Its translation: CASSYSSGGMTEAFF.

A word on this clone: Other DNA sequences of this sample code for an identical CDR3. This sequence joins TRBV7-2 and TRBJ1-6; TRBD1 matches at 7 bases. Germline CDR1 is SGHTA and CDR2 is FQGNSA. The CDR3 is made up of 14 amino acids. Unmatched junction bases numbered 8, after V lost 5 bases and J lost 10 bases. The CDR3 here is CASSPRDRGSPLHF. In DNA, the CDR3 is TGTGCCAGCAGCCCCCGGGACAGAGGATCACCCCTCCACTTT.

This clone was observed a few times. This chain links TRBV7-2 with TRBJ2-7; tentative D call: TRBD2 (6 bases). Germline CDR1 and CDR2: SGHTA and FQGNSA. V lost 4 bases and J lost 6, with 13 bases in between. There are 13 residues in the CDR3. As DNA, the CDR3 is TGTGCCAGCAGCTCGGGGGTGGGGCGCGAGCAGTACTTC. This gives the protein CASSSGVGREQYF.

This chain joins TRBV12-3 or TRBV12-4 and TRBJ2-1, with a weak D call TRBD1 (6 bases). V lost 2 bases to trimming and J lost 7 bases, with 9 bases between them. This CDR3 comprises 13 residues. The CDR3 loop is CASSLRRGNEQFF. The DNA of the CDR3 is TGTGCCAGCAGTTTACGCAGGGGTAATGAGCAGTTCTTC.

The rearrangement joins TRBV3-1 (or the pseudogene TRBV3-2) to TRBJ2-7; possibly TRBD2 for D (5 bases). The germline V gene encodes CDR1 LGHDT and CDR2 YNNKEL (reference sequence). The CDR3 extends over 14 amino acids. With 0 bases removed from V and 8 bases from J, the gap between germline ends came to 14 bases. For the CDR3, the DNA is TGTGCCAGCAGCCAAGACAGCCCGGGGTATCAGCAGTACTTC. The encoded protein is CASSQDSPGYQQYF.

Only a few counts were recorded for this clone. This rearrangement joins TRBV6-5 to TRBJ2-5; unclear D gene. The CDR3 runs to 12 residues. V lost 11 bases to trimming and J lost 4 bases, with 14 bases between them. Germline V gene lookup returns CDR1 MNHEY and CDR2 SVGAGI. CDR3 bases: TGTGCCCCGAGGAGCAATAGAGAGACCCAGTACTTC. This encodes CAPRSNRETQYF.